The TCR beta chain described here comes from a study of T cell repertoires in ileal Crohn's disease (dated by TCRdb to between 2018 and 2021). Concerning the study at large: The median duration of disease was approximately 8.5 years, and at the time of surgery approximately 33% of patients were active smokers. Every patient underwent surgery because of a complication, which was stricturing disease in 61% of cases and penetrating disease in around 39%. Postoperative therapy was given to about half of the patients, with thiopurines administered to 11 patients and anti-TNF agents administered to approximately 20 patients. TCR repertoire analysis was performed in some 60 Crohn's disease patients drawn from a prospective multicentre cohort. The study was conducted in parallel with a multicentre cohort built to find predictors of early endoscopic recurrence after ileocolonic resection. The study sequenced 171 mucosal samples from some 62 patients, taken at several locations on the surgical specimen and at postoperative endoscopy. Endoscopic postoperative recurrence was defined by a Rutgeerts score above i0. The paper as a whole reports these results and caveats: Mucosal CD4 and CD8 T cells were sorted and sequenced only in a subgroup of patients, the size of which was not stated. Compared with CD4 T cells, sorted CD8 T cells held more high-frequency clones, which suggests that the mucosal expansions were mostly CD8. Higher high-frequency clone percentages at surgery were associated with endoscopic recurrence; all patients with clonality above 26.8% (18/57) had recurrence. Compared with non-smokers, patients who were active smokers at surgery showed a significantly higher proportion of clonal expansions (about 25% vs 20%, p=0.02).

For commercial TCRB immunosequencing, approximately 460 nanograms of biopsy DNA were submitted for each sample. Adaptive Biotechnology amplified the CDR3 regions from genomic DNA with a two-step multiplex PCR designed to control amplification bias. Primers covering every V and J gene segment were used in the first PCR, while barcodes and Illumina adapters were added in the second PCR. CDR3 libraries were sequenced using an Illumina instrument. As for the authors' bioinformatics: Vendor-provided pipelines were combined with custom analysis of raw data in R/Bioconductor under R version 3.3.0. Clonality, which ranges from 0 to 1, was calculated as the inverse of the normalised Shannon entropy across all productive clones. High-frequency clones were defined as the share of the repertoire taken up by the top 100 clones, keeping only clones that passed a 95% confidence test. Overlap between samples was measured with the Morisita-Horn index, while repertoire diversity was measured with the Simpson index. TCRdb stores this immuneACCESS table with in-frame sequences only. Part of the clones is absent; in the studies checked, under half of the shortfall reflects unresolved V genes, and no reason is known for the rest. The V and J calls and clone size are taken from that table; D and trimming were inferred from the DNA. The sample table shows thousands of clones, and roughly three quarters are seen once. The ten largest clones take up 16% of the sample.

Adults with ileal or ileocolonic Crohn's disease and an indication for ileocolonic resection were eligible for inclusion. Whole ileal mucosal biopsies were stored frozen at -80°C before DNA extraction. Genomic DNA was isolated from frozen whole biopsies using a TRizol-based method, and the DNA was quantified with a NanoDrop 2000 spectrophotometer. On this clone itself: Its specific antigen is unknown. Within one base of it there is no much larger clone, and no base qualities were kept.

Sequencing was carried out using ileal tissue. This TCR was sampled from an adult with Crohn's disease.

The sequenced DNA is TGTGCCAGCGGACGGGTAGCGGGAGGCACAGATACGCAGTATTTT. It translates to CASGRVAGGTDTQYF. The sequence joins TRBV6-5 to TRBJ2-3, and 9 bases in between align with TRBD2. V trim: 8 bases; J trim: 1 base; unmatched bases: 7. The germline V gene specifies MNHEY as CDR1 and SVGAGI as CDR2. From its cysteine to its phenylalanine, the CDR3 spans 15 amino acids. Only CDR3 DNA remains: 45 bases, in frame from the first base.